The clone carrying this TCR beta chain has ten or more counts. The sample is drawn from a study of patients and donors after allogeneic stem cell transplantation. TCRdb ran MiXCR on the RT-PCR reads and lists one entry per CDR3 protein. The data hold approximately 200,000 distinct CDR3 sequences, with 14% observed a single time. The clonotype comes from a human donor who was either an allogeneic HSCT recipient or a stem cell or donor lymphocyte infusion donor (not recorded which). It is not recorded whose cells these are; they may come from a transplant donor. Sequencing was done on a sample of blood, either unsorted or a sorted T cell fraction (not recorded which).

This CDR3 reads CASRDGTLTDTQYF. CDR3 sequence (DNA): TGCGCCAGCAGAGACGGGACATTAACAGATACGCAGTATTTT. The J gene is TRBJ2-3, the V gene TRBV5-1; D perhaps matches TRBD1 (6 bases). Per germline, CDR1 SGHRS and CDR2 YFSETQ. V was shortened by 5 bases and J by 3 bases, with 13 bases between the two germline ends. The CDR3 extends over 14 amino acids. Full variable domain (missing parts from reference TRBV5-1 and TRBJ2-3): KAGVTQTPRYLIKTRGQQVTLSCSPISGHRSVSWYQQTPGQGLQFLFEYFSETQRNKGNFPGRFSGRQFSNSRSEMNVSTLELGDSALYLCASRDGTLTDTQYFGPGTRLTVL.